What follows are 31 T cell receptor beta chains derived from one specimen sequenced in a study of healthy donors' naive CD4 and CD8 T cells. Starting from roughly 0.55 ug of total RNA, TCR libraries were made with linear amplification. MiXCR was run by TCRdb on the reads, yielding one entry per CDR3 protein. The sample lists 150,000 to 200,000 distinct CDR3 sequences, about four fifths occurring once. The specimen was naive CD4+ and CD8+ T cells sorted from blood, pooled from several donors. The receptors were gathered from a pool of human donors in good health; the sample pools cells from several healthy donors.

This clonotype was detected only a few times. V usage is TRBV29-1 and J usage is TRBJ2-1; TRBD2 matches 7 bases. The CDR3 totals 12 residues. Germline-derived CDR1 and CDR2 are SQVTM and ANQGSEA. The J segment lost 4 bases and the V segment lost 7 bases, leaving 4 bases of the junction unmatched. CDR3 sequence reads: CSAGGSYNEQFF. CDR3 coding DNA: TGCAGCGCTGGCGGGAGTTACAATGAGCAGTTCTTC.

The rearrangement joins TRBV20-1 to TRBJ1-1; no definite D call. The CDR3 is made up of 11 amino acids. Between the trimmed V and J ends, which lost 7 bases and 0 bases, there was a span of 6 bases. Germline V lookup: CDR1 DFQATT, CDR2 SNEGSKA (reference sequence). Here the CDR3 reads CSGQVNTEAFF. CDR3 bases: TGCAGTGGGCAAGTGAACACTGAAGCTTTCTTT.

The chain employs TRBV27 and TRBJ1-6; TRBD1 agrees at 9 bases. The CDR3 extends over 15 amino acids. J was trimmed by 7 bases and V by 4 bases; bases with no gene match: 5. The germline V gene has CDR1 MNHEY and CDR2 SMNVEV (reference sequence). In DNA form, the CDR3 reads TGTGCCAGCAGTTATGGGACAGGGCAGAATTCACCCCTCCACTTT. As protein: CASSYGTGQNSPLHF.

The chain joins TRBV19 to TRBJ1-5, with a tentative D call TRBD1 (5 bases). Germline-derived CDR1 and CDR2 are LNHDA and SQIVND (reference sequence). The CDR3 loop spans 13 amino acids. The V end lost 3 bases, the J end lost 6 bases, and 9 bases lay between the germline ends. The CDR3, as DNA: TGTGCCAGTAGTATCAGGGCAGGTCAGCCCCAGCATTTT. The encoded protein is CASSIRAGQPQHF.

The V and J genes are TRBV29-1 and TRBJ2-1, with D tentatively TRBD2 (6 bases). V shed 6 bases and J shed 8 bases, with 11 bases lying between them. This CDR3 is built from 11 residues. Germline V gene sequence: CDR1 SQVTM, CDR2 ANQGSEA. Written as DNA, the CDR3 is TGCAGCGTGGAGGGAGTGGATGAGCAGTTCTTC. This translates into CSVEGVDEQFF.

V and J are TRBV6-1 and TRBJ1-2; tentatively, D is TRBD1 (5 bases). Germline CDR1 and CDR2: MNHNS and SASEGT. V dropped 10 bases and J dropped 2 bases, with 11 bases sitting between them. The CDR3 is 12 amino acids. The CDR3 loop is CATSGLNYGYTF. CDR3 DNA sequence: TGTGCCACCTCAGGGCTAAACTATGGCTACACCTTC.

CDR3 DNA: TGTGCCAGTAGTATTATGCAGGTGACAATTAACTATGGCTACACCTTC. Translated, it gives CASSIMQVTINYGYTF. The rearrangement uses TRBV19 and TRBJ1-2; D uncertain. From germline, CDR1 is LNHDA and CDR2 SQIVND (reference sequence). V lost 3 bases and J 1 base, leaving 15 bases between the germline ends. This CDR3 region has 16 residues.

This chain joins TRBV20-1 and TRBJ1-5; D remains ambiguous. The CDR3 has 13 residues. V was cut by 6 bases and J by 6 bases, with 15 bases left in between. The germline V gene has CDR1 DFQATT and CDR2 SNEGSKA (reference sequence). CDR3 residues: CSAGAGVGQPQHF. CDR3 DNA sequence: TGCAGTGCGGGAGCGGGAGTTGGTCAGCCCCAGCATTTT.

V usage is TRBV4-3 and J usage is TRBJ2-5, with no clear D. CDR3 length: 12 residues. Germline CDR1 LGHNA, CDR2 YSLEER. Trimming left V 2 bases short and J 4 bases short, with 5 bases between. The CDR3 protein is CASSQTGETQYF. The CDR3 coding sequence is TGCGCCAGCAGCCAAACGGGAGAGACCCAGTACTTC.

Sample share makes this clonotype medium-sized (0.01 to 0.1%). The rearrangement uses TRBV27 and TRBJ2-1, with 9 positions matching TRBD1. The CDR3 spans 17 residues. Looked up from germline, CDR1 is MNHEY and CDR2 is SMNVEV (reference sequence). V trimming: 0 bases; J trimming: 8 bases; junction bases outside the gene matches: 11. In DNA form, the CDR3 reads TGTGCCAGCAGTTTATCGGAATTTGGGACAGGGTTGGATGAGCAGTTCTTC. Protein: CASSLSEFGTGLDEQFF.

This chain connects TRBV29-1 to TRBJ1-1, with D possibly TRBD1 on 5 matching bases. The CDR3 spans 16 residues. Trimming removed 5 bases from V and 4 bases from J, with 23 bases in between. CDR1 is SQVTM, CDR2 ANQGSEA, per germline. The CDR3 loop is CSVLRDRTPRVTEAFF. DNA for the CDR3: TGCAGCGTTCTACGGGACCGGACTCCACGTGTCACTGAAGCTTTCTTT.

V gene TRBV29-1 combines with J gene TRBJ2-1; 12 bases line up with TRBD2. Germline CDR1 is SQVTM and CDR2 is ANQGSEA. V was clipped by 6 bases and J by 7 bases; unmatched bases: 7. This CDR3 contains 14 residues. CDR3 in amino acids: CSVLVTSGSNEQFF. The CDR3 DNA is TGCAGCGTATTAGTGACTAGCGGGAGTAATGAGCAGTTCTTC.

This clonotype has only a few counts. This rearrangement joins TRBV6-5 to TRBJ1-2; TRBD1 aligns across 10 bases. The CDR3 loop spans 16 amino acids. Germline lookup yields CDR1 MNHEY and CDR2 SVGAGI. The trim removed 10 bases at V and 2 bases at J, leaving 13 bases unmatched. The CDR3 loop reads CATATRDRGFNYGYTF. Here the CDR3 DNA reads TGTGCCACCGCAACAAGGGACAGGGGATTCAACTATGGCTACACCTTC.

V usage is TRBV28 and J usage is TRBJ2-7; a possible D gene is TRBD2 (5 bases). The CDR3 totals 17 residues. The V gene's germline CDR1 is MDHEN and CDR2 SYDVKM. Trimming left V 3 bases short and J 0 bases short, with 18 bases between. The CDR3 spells CASSLIQGLGSSYEQYF. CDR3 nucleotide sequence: TGTGCCAGCAGTTTGATACAAGGACTGGGGAGCTCCTACGAGCAGTACTTC.

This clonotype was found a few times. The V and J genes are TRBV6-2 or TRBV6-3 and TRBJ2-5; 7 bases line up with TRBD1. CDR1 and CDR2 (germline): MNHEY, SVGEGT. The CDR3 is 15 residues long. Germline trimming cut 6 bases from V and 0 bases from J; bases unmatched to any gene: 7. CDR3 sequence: CASSDYRGDQETQYF. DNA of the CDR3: TGTGCCAGCAGCGATTACAGGGGCGACCAAGAGACCCAGTACTTC.

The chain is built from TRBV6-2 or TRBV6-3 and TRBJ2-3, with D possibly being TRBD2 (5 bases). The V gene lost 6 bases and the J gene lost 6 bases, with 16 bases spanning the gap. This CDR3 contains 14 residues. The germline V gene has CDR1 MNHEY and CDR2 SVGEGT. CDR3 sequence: CASRRTGGQDTQYF. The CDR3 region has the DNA TGTGCCAGCAGAAGAACCGGAGGTCAGGATACGCAGTATTTT.

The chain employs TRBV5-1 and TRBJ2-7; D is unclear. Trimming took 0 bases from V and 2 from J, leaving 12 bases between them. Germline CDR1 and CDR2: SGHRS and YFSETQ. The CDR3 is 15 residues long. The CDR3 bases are TGCGCCAGCAGCTTGGTGCCCGCGGACGCCTACGAGCAGTACTTC. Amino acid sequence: CASSLVPADAYEQYF.

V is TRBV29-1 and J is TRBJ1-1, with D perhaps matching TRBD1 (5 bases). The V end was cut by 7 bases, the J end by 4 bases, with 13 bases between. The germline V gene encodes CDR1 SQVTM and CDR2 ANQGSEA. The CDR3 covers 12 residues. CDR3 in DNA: TGCAGCGCCCTAGACGGGGGCACTGAAGCTTTCTTT. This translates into CSALDGGTEAFF.

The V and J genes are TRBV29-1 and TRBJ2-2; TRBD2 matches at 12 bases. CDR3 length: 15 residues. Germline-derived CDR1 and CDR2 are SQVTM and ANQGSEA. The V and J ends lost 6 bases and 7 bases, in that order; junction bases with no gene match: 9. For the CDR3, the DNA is TGCAGCGTCGTGACTAGCGGGAGCCAGGGCGGGGAGCTGTTTTTT. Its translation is CSVVTSGSQGGELFF.

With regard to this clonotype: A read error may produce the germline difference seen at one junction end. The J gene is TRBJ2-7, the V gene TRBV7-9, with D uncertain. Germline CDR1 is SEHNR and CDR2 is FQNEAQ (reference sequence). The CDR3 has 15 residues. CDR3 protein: CASSSQVTTAYEQYF. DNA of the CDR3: TGCGCCAGCAGCTCCCAGGTCACCACAGCCTACGAGCAGTACTTC.

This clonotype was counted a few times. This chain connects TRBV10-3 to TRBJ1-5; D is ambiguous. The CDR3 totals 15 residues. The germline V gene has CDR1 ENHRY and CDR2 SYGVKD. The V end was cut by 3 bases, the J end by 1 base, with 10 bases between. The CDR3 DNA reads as TGTGCCATCAGTGATAAGCCGGGCAGCAATCAGCCCCAGCATTTT. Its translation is CAISDKPGSNQPQHF.

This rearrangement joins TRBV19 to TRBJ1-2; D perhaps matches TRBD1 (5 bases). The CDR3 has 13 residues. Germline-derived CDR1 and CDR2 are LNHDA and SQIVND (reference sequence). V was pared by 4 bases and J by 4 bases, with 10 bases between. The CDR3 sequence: CASSKRGGYGYTF. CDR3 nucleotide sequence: TGTGCCAGTAGTAAGCGGGGCGGCTATGGCTACACCTTC.

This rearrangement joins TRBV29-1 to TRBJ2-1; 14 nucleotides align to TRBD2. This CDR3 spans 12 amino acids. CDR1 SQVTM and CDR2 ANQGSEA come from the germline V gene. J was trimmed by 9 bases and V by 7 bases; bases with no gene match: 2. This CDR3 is CSGTSGRTEQFF. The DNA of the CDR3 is TGCAGCGGGACTAGCGGGAGGACTGAGCAGTTCTTC.

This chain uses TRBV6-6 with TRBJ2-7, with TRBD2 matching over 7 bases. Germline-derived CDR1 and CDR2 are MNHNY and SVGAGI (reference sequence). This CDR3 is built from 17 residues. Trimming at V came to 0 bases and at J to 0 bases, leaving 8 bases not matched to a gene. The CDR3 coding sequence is TGTGCCAGCAGTTACTCCGAGCGCGGGAGACGCTCCTACGAGCAGTACTTC. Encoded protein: CASSYSERGRRSYEQYF.

CDR3 loop: CASSIPGLAGGPGIDTQYF. DNA of the CDR3: TGCGCCAGCAGCATTCCGGGACTAGCGGGAGGGCCGGGTATAGATACGCAGTATTTT. J is TRBJ2-3 and V is TRBV5-1; TRBD2 aligns across 16 bases. CDR3 length: 19 amino acids. After removal of 4 bases from V and 5 bases from J, the junction contained 13 bases not matched to a gene. The V gene's germline CDR1 is SGHRS and CDR2 YFSETQ.

CDR3 protein: CATSDPTGIGGRSDTQYF. As DNA, the CDR3 is TGTGCCACCAGTGACCCGACAGGGATAGGAGGCAGGTCAGATACGCAGTATTTT. V is TRBV24-1 and J is TRBJ2-3; 7 positions agree with TRBD1. Trimming removed 4 bases from V and 4 bases from J; junction bases left unmatched: 16. The V gene's germline CDR1 is KGHDR and CDR2 SFDVKD. The CDR3 runs 18 residues.

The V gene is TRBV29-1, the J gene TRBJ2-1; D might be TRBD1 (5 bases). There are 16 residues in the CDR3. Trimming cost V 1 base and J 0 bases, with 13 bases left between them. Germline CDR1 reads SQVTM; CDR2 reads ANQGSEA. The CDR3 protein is CSVEAHDSSSYNEQFF. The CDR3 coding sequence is TGCAGCGTTGAAGCCCACGACAGCAGCTCCTACAATGAGCAGTTCTTC.

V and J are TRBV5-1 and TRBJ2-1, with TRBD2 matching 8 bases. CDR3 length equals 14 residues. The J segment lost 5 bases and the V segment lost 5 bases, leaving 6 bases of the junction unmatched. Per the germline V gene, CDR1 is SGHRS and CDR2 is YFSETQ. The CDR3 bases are TGCGCCAGCAGGGAGACGGGAGGGAACAATGAGCAGTTCTTC. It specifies CASRETGGNNEQFF.

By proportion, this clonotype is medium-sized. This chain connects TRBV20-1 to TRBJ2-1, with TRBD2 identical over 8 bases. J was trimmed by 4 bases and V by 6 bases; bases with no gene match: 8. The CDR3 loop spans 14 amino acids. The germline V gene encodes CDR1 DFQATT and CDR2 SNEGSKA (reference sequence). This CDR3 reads CSARTSRTYNEQFF. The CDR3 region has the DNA TGCAGTGCCCGGACTAGCCGCACTTACAATGAGCAGTTCTTC.

The chain's CDR3 is CATSRDRPSGSRYNEQFF. In nucleotides, the CDR3 is TGTGCCACCAGCAGAGATAGGCCTAGCGGGAGTAGATACAATGAGCAGTTCTTC. The chain links TRBV15 to TRBJ2-1; TRBD2 matches at 10 bases. This CDR3 is built from 18 residues. After removal of 0 bases from V and 4 bases from J, the junction contained 9 bases not matched to a gene. Germline V gene data show CDR1 as LNHNV and CDR2 as YYDKDF (reference sequence).

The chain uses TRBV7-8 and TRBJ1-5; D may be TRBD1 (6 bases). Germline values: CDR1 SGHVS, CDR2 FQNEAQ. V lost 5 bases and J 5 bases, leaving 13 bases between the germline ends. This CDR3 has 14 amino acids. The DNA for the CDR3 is TGTGCCAGCAGCCCGGAGGGGGGTTATCAGCCCCAGCATTTT. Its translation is CASSPEGGYQPQHF.